What follows is one T cell receptor (beta chain) and its context. The antigen remains unidentified. The table came from immunoSEQ multiplex PCR; TCRdb's copy has only in-frame clones and leaves some out. The table has about 47,000 clones, about 76% seen once. This sample stems from a study of OX40 agonist ivuxolimab in advanced cancers. Study-level background: Head and neck, renal cell, melanoma or hepatocellular carcinoma were the cancers that dose-escalation patients had. Among those enrolled, mean age was about 58 years (range 23 to 79) and 75% to 85% were male.

Whole-study findings and limits: Among the nonresponders, some also had low normalized T-cell clonal expansion. Mean expanded clone counts were higher in CD8+ than CD4+ T cells.

The V and J ends lost 5 bases and 6 bases respectively, with 5 bases between them. This CDR3 contains 10 residues. Germline V gene data show CDR1 as SQVTM and CDR2 as ANQGSEA. This clonotype originated in an adult with an advanced solid tumor such as melanoma, head and neck, liver or kidney cancer. The specimen was CD4+ or CD8+ T cells sorted from blood, collected in a trial of the OX40 agonist ivuxolimab. The chain recombines TRBV29-1 with TRBJ2-1; the D is unclear. The CDR3 is CSVLGNEQFF. CDR3 sequence (DNA): TGCAGCGTTTTAGGCAATGAGCAGTTCTTC.